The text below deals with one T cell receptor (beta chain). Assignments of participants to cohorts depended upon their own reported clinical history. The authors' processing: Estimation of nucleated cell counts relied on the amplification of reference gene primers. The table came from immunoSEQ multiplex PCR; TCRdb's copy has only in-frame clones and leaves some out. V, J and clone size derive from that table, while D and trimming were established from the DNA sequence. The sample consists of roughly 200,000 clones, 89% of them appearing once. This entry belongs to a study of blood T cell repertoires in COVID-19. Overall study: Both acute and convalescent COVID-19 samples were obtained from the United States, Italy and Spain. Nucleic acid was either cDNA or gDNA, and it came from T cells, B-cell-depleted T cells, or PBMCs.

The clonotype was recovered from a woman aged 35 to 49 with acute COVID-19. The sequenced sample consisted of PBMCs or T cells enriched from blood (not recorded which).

CDR3: CASSLWPGLITSTDTQYF. The CDR3 nucleotides are TGTGCCAGCAGCTTGTGGCCGGGACTTATAACTAGCACAGATACGCAGTATTTT. This chain joins TRBV5-6 and TRBJ2-3; possibly TRBD2 for D (6 bases). This CDR3 contains 18 residues. V gave up 1 base and J gave up 0 bases, with 18 bases separating them. The germline V gene has CDR1 SGHDT and CDR2 YYEEEE.